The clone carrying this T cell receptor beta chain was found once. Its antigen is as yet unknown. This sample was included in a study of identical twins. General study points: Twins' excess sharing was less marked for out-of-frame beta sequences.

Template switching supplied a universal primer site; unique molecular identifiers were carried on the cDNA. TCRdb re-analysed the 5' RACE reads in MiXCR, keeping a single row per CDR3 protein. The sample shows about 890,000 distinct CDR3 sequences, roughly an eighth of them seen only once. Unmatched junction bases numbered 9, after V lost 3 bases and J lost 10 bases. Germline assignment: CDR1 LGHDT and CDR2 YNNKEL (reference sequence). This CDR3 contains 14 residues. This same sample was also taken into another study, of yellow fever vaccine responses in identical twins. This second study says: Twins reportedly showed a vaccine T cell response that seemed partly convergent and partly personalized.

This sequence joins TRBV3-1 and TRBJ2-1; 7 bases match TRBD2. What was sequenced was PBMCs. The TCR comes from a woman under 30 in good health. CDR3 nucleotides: TGTGCCAGCAGCCATAGTAGCGGGTGGTTAGAGCAGTTCTTC. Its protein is CASSHSSGWLEQFF.